This T cell receptor beta chain was profiled in a study of blood T cell repertoires in COVID-19. Study background: The United States, Italy and Spain were the sources of the acute and convalescent COVID-19 samples. PBMCs, B-cell-depleted T cells, or T cells were the source of the cDNA or gDNA that made up the material.

Cohort 3 recovered donors had two negative PCRs, clearance, or symptom resolution. Authors' analysis steps: Nucleated cell counts were estimated from reference gene primer amplification. TCRdb's table, derived via immunoSEQ multiplex PCR, lists solely in-frame clones and lacks some. The D gene and trimming were derived from the DNA, and the V and J assignments and clone size from that table. The table lists about 300,000 clones, around 86% of them singletons, with around 1.7% in the top ten. Germline V gene sequence: CDR1 SGHRS, CDR2 YFSETQ. The CDR3 sequence is 15 residues long. Trimming took 3 bases from V and 9 from J; bases not matched to a gene: 5.

Sequencing was performed on PBMCs or T cells enriched from blood (not recorded which). The TCR originated in a woman in her thirties or forties who had recovered from COVID-19. The chain is built from TRBV5-1 and TRBJ2-1; 14 bases match TRBD2. The CDR3 loop is CASSWGLAGDSEQFF. CDR3 DNA: TGCGCCAGCAGCTGGGGACTAGCGGGAGATAGTGAGCAGTTCTTC.